The sequence of this TCR beta chain was determined in a study of control samples from healthy donors and cancer patients. Some clones are missing from TCRdb's copy, which holds only in-frame ones; the method was immunoSEQ multiplex PCR. The sample has about 26,000 clones; more than 75% are singletons. CDR1 is LNHDA, CDR2 SQIVND, per germline (reference sequence). This CDR3 contains 16 residues. The V gene lost 7 bases and the J gene lost 4 bases, with 19 bases spanning the gap. The origin of this receptor is a man aged 55 to 70 with colorectal cancer. Sequenced sample: PBMCs. This rearrangement joins TRBV19 to TRBJ1-4; tentative D call: TRBD1 (5 bases). CDR3 nucleotide sequence: TGTGCCAGTACCTTCCTGACAGCGTCATATAATGAAAAACTGTTTTTT. This encodes CASTFLTASYNEKLFF.